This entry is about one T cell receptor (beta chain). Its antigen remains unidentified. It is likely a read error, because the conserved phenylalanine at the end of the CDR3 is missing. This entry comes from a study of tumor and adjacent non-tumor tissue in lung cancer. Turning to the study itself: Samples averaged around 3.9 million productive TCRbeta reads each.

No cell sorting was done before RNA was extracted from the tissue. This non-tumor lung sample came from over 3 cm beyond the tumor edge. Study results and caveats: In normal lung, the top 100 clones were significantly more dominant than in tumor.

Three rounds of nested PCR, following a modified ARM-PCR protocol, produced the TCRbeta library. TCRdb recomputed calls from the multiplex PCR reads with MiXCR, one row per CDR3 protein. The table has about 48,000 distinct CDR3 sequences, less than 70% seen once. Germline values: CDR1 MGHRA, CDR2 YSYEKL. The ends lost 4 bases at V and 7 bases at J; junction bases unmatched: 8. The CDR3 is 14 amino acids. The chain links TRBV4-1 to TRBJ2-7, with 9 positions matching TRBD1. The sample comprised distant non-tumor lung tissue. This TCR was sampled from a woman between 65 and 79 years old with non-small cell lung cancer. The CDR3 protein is CASSLTGQGEEQYS. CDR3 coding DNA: TGCGCCAGCAGCCTGACGGGACAGGGAGAAGAGCAGTACTCC.